Following are 15 T cell receptor beta chains from one sample sequenced in a study of blood T cell repertoires in COVID-19 (dated by TCRdb to about 2020). Libraries came from the immunoSEQ multiplex PCR assay. TCRdb stores this immuneACCESS table with in-frame sequences only. Part of the clones is absent; in the studies checked, under half of the shortfall reflects unresolved V genes, and no reason is known for the rest. Within this sample are around 180,000 clones, with approximately 74% of them counted one time only. The top ten hold 2.5% to 3.5% of the sample. The sequenced sample consisted of peripheral blood. These TCRs come from a woman aged 80 or older with acute or convalescent COVID-19.

The chain has TRBV30 and TRBJ2-7; D may be TRBD2 (7 bases). CDR3 length: 14 residues. The germline gives CDR1 GTSNPN, CDR2 SVGIG (reference sequence). The V end lost 4 bases, the J end lost 3 bases, and 16 bases lay between the germline ends. This CDR3 reads CAWIGGTTSYEQYF. The CDR3 bases are TGTGCCTGGATCGGGGGGACAACGAGCTACGAGCAGTACTTC.

This clone came up a few times. The gene calls are TRBV5-1 and TRBJ1-1, with 9 bases identical to TRBD1. The CDR3 consists of 16 residues. Germline CDR1 and CDR2: SGHRS and YFSETQ. V was pared by 3 bases and J by 4 bases, with 10 bases of the junction left unmatched. The CDR3 region has the DNA TGCGCCAGCAGCTCTGGGACAGGGAATGTGGTCACTGAAGCTTTCTTT. This codes for CASSSGTGNVVTEAFF.

Only a few counts were recorded for this clone. This chain links TRBV6-5 with TRBJ1-5; D remains ambiguous. The CDR3 totals 14 residues. Germline CDR1 is MNHEY and CDR2 is SVGAGI. Trimming pared 7 bases from V and 5 bases from J, leaving 15 bases between. CDR3 coding DNA: TGTGCCAGCAAGTTCTCAGAGGGCGATCAGCCCCAGCATTTT. Translated: CASKFSEGDQPQHF.

The chain recombines TRBV19 with TRBJ2-3, with D unclear. V gave up 3 bases and J gave up 2 bases, with 9 bases separating them. The CDR3 totals 14 residues. The germline gives CDR1 LNHDA, CDR2 SQIVND (reference sequence). CDR3 residues: CASSMQRDTDTQYF. The DNA for the CDR3 is TGTGCCAGTAGTATGCAGCGAGACACAGATACGCAGTATTTT.

CDR3 nucleotides: TGTGCCAGCAGTCCGGGAACCTCAAACAATCAGCCCCAGCATTTT. Amino acids: CASSPGTSNNQPQHF. The gene calls are TRBV28 and TRBJ1-5; no clear D. The germline V gene has CDR1 MDHEN and CDR2 SYDVKM. The CDR3 consists of 15 residues. V lost 5 bases to trimming and J lost 3 bases, with 14 bases between them.

The rearrangement links TRBV6-6 to TRBJ1-4; the D gene is possibly TRBD1 (6 bases). The CDR3 consists of 16 residues. Germline values: CDR1 MNHNY, CDR2 SVGAGI (reference sequence). The V gene lost 2 bases and the J gene lost 4 bases, with 14 bases spanning the gap. CDR3 region: CASSYGGAFSNEKLFF. CDR3 in DNA: TGTGCCAGCAGTTACGGGGGGGCATTCAGTAATGAAAAACTGTTTTTT.

The rearrangement joins TRBV7-8 to TRBJ2-7; 8 nucleotides match TRBD2. Looked up from germline, CDR1 is SGHVS and CDR2 is FQNEAQ. This CDR3 comprises 17 residues. Losses at the gene ends were 2 bases for V and 3 bases for J; bases not matched to a gene: 12. This CDR3 reads CASSLMVQRESVYEQYF. For the CDR3, the DNA is TGTGCCAGCAGCTTAATGGTCCAGCGGGAGTCAGTCTACGAGCAGTACTTC.

The V and J genes are TRBV4-3 and TRBJ1-6; 8 bases align to TRBD1. The CDR3 consists of 14 residues. The V gene end was trimmed by 4 bases and the J gene end by 10 bases; junction bases not matched to a gene: 6. Germline CDR1 is LGHNA and CDR2 is YSLEER. The CDR3 DNA is TGCGCCAGCAGCCCCGGGACAGGTTGGTCACCCCTCCACTTT. Protein product: CASSPGTGWSPLHF.

In its sample, this clone was seen a few times. The chain joins TRBV10-2 to TRBJ1-1; D is ambiguous. Trimming left V 5 bases short and J 1 base short, with 8 bases between. The V gene's germline CDR1 is WSHSY and CDR2 SAAADI. The CDR3 length is 13 residues. The CDR3 loop reads CASSISENTEAFF. The CDR3 bases are TGCGCCAGCAGTATATCAGAGAACACTGAAGCTTTCTTT.

The V gene is TRBV9, the J gene TRBJ2-1, with TRBD2 matching over 8 bases. Looked up from germline, CDR1 is SGDLS and CDR2 is YYNGEE. Trimming cost V 0 bases and J 8 bases; bases outside gene matches: 10. The CDR3 totals 16 residues. CDR3 residues: CASSVATQREWDEQFF. CDR3 coding DNA: TGTGCCAGCAGCGTAGCTACCCAGCGGGAGTGGGATGAGCAGTTCTTC.

As DNA, the CDR3 is TGCAGTGCTACTGAAGGGGGCGACTATGGCTACACCTTC. This codes for CSATEGGDYGYTF. The rearrangement links TRBV20-1 to TRBJ1-2; 7 positions match TRBD1. Germline lookup yields CDR1 DFQATT and CDR2 SNEGSKA (reference sequence). J was trimmed by 3 bases and V by 4 bases; bases with no gene match: 5. The CDR3 contains 13 residues.

The chain combines TRBV27 with TRBJ2-3; 11 bases line up with TRBD2. This CDR3 region has 18 residues. J was trimmed by 4 bases and V by 6 bases; bases with no gene match: 15. Germline CDR1 reads MNHEY; CDR2 reads SMNVEV (reference sequence). The CDR3 region has the DNA TGTGCCAGCAGCTTCTACCTTGGCACTAGCGGGAGAGCAGATACGCAGTATTTT. Residues: CASSFYLGTSGRADTQYF.

This sequence joins TRBV19 and TRBJ1-4, with D perhaps TRBD1 (6 bases). The CDR3 runs 13 residues. Germline lookup yields CDR1 LNHDA and CDR2 SQIVND (reference sequence). Trimming removed 5 bases from V and 8 bases from J, with 12 bases in between. The CDR3 here is CASSAGVGEKLFF. The CDR3, as DNA: TGTGCCAGTAGTGCAGGGGTAGGAGAAAAACTGTTTTTT.

Only one count was recorded for this clone. The rearrangement links TRBV7-2 to TRBJ2-4; possibly TRBD1 for D (6 bases). The germline V gene has CDR1 SGHTA and CDR2 FQGNSA. The germline V and J ends were trimmed by 5 bases and 4 bases, with 12 bases remaining between them. The CDR3 runs 14 residues. The CDR3 sequence: CASSPGQTKNIQYF. For the CDR3, the DNA is TGTGCCAGCAGCCCAGGACAGACGAAAAACATTCAGTACTTC.

The rearrangement joins TRBV9 to TRBJ2-2; 7 bases are shared with TRBD2. J was trimmed by 0 bases and V by 7 bases; bases with no gene match: 9. Germline-derived CDR1 and CDR2 are SGDLS and YYNGEE. This CDR3 spans 16 amino acids. The CDR3 DNA reads TGTGCCAGCCAAGTGGGAGGGAACGCGAACACCGGGGAGCTGTTTTTT. Residues: CASQVGGNANTGELFF.